A single sample is the source of the 32 T cell receptor beta chains below, sequenced in a study of T cell clonotyping in hematopoietic cell transplantation. Generated by immunoSEQ multiplex PCR, the TCRdb table keeps only in-frame clones and is missing some. The sample has about 45,000 clones; approximately 82% are singletons. Regarding time point: recipient sample about 28 days before transplant, after cytoreduction. Specimen: peripheral blood mononuclear cells, collected before stem cell transplant. All receptors come from a man aged 60 to 75 with myelodysplastic syndrome. Some clones in this sample may be carry-over from other donors' samples.

This clone was recorded a few times. The V call is TRBV2, the J call TRBJ1-3; D remains ambiguous. V was shortened by 4 bases and J by 5 bases, with 9 bases between the two germline ends. The CDR3 is made up of 13 amino acids. From germline, CDR1 is SNHLY and CDR2 FYNNEI. The CDR3 loop reads CASSVRTRNTIYF. In DNA, the CDR3 is TGTGCCAGCAGTGTTAGGACCCGAAACACCATATATTTT.

V gene TRBV5-8 combines with J gene TRBJ2-2, with D possibly being TRBD1 or TRBD2 (5 bases each). Per germline, CDR1 SGHTS and CDR2 YDEGEE. This CDR3 is 15 amino acids long. Between the trimmed V and J ends, which lost 5 bases and 4 bases, there was a span of 15 bases. For the CDR3, the DNA is TGTGCCAGCAGTAAGCAGGGAGCTGGCACCGGGGAGCTGTTTTTT. Translating gives CASSKQGAGTGELFF.

The V gene is TRBV6-1, the J gene TRBJ1-5, with D possibly being TRBD1 (6 bases). Trimming stripped 7 bases from V and 5 bases from J, with 15 bases between. The germline V gene encodes CDR1 MNHNS and CDR2 SASEGT. The CDR3 consists of 14 residues. The CDR3 bases are TGTGCCAGCAAGGTCCTGGCAGGGGATCAGCCCCAGCATTTT. Protein sequence: CASKVLAGDQPQHF.

This clone showed up just once. The CDR3 protein is CASSPPGQHPRSEQYF. DNA for the CDR3: TGTGCCAGCAGCCCACCGGGACAGCATCCCCGGAGCGAGCAGTACTTC. This chain uses TRBV28 with TRBJ2-7, with 7 bases that match TRBD1. Losses at the gene ends were 6 bases for V and 6 bases for J; bases not matched to a gene: 17. The CDR3 is made up of 16 amino acids. Germline CDR1 is MDHEN and CDR2 is SYDVKM.

This chain joins TRBV7-9 and TRBJ2-1; D gene unclear. CDR1 is SEHNR, CDR2 FQNEAQ, per germline (reference sequence). The CDR3 is 12 residues long. The V end was cut by 5 bases, the J end by 1 base, with 3 bases between. CDR3 in DNA: TGTGCCAGCAGCCGGTCCTACAATGAGCAGTTCTTC. Its translation: CASSRSYNEQFF.

The rearrangement links TRBV30 to TRBJ1-2; no clear D gene. The germline V gene encodes CDR1 GTSNPN and CDR2 SVGIG (reference sequence). V was trimmed by 4 bases and J by 7 bases, leaving 13 bases between them. The CDR3 totals 12 residues. The CDR3 spells CAWTREGLGYTF. DNA for the CDR3: TGTGCCTGGACTAGGGAGGGCCTTGGCTACACCTTC.

Concerning this clone itself: The junction departs from the called germline gene at one end, perhaps through a read error. The rearrangement links TRBV7-7 to TRBJ2-3; D might be TRBD1 (7 bases). CDR1 is SSHAT and CDR2 is FNYEAQ in the germline V gene (reference sequence). The CDR3 is 15 residues long. CDR3 in DNA: TGTGCTAGCAGCCGGGGGACAGACAGCACAGATACGCAGTATTTT. It encodes CASSRGTDSTDTQYF.

As concerns this clone: An end of the junction differs from the germline gene, which may be a read error. This rearrangement joins TRBV9 to TRBJ2-2; the D is unclear. Germline-derived CDR1 and CDR2 are SGDLS and YYNGEE. The CDR3 totals 14 residues. In nucleotides, the CDR3 is TGTGCCAGCAGAGTAGCTTGGGACACCGGGGAGCTGTTTTTT. It specifies CASRVAWDTGELFF.

The rearrangement uses TRBV7-2 and TRBJ2-7; 8 positions agree with TRBD2. From germline, CDR1 is SGHTA and CDR2 FQGNSA. The CDR3 has 18 residues. J gave up 2 bases and V 0 bases, and 12 bases lay outside the gene matches. The CDR3 DNA sequence: TGTGCCAGCAGCTTAGCGAGAGGAGGCGGGGGGTCCGCCTACGAGCAGTACTTC. Residues: CASSLARGGGGSAYEQYF.

This chain joins TRBV29-1 and TRBJ1-4; a weak D match, TRBD1 (5 bases). Trimming pared 7 bases from V and 7 bases from J, leaving 13 bases between. Looked up from germline, CDR1 is SQVTM and CDR2 is ANQGSEA. This CDR3 has 12 residues. CDR3 loop: CSASGGFEKLFF. The CDR3 coding sequence is TGCAGCGCGAGTGGGGGTTTTGAAAAACTGTTTTTT.

The chain links TRBV19 to TRBJ1-5; TRBD1 aligns across 7 bases. The V and J ends lost 5 bases and 1 base, in that order; junction bases with no gene match: 8. The CDR3 has 16 residues. CDR1 and CDR2 from the germline V gene are LNHDA and SQIVND (reference sequence). The CDR3: CASSGYRGGSNQPQHF. The CDR3 DNA is TGTGCCAGTAGTGGGTACAGGGGCGGGAGCAATCAGCCCCAGCATTTT. Full variable domain (rest looked up from reference TRBV19 and TRBJ1-5): DGGITQSPKYLFRKEGQNVTLSCEQNLNHDAMYWYRQDPGQGLRLIYYSQIVNDFQKGDIAEGYSVSREKKESFPLTVTSAQKNPTAFYLCASSGYRGGSNQPQHFGDGTRLSIL.

In its sample, this clone was seen a few times. The chain employs TRBV28 and TRBJ1-2; D might be TRBD1 (5 bases). The germline V gene encodes CDR1 MDHEN and CDR2 SYDVKM. The V end was cut by 10 bases, the J end by 8 bases, with 17 bases between. The CDR3 has 12 residues. CDR3 amino acids: CATEARGRGYTF. The DNA of the CDR3 is TGTGCCACCGAGGCCCGGGGCAGGGGCTACACCTTC.

The chain couples TRBV6-5 to TRBJ2-4, with D unclear. The CDR3 covers 13 residues. Germline V lookup: CDR1 MNHEY, CDR2 SVGAGI. V was trimmed by 5 bases and J by 7 bases, leaving 12 bases between them. As DNA, the CDR3 is TGTGCCAGCAGTAGGTCTCTCCGGAACATTCAGTACTTC. The encoded protein is CASSRSLRNIQYF.

The chain recombines TRBV30 with TRBJ1-6, with unresolved D. CDR1 is GTSNPN and CDR2 is SVGIG in the germline V gene (reference sequence). The CDR3 loop spans 14 amino acids. Trimming stripped 2 bases from V and 9 bases from J, with 14 bases between. The CDR3 reads CAWSLGQESSPLHF. The CDR3 nucleotides read TGTGCCTGGAGTCTCGGGCAGGAGAGTTCACCCCTCCACTTT.

In this sample, this clone turned up a few times. This chain links TRBV2 with TRBJ1-2, with unresolved D. With 5 bases removed from V and 11 bases from J, the gap between germline ends came to 18 bases. CDR3 length equals 13 residues. CDR1 is SNHLY, CDR2 FYNNEI, per germline. The CDR3 DNA reads as TGTGCCAGCAGTTTCCAGACATCTTCGGGTTACACCTTC. Translated, it gives CASSFQTSSGYTF.

This chain uses TRBV7-2 with TRBJ1-5; TRBD1 matches 8 bases. Germline V gene lookup returns CDR1 SGHTA and CDR2 FQGNSA. The CDR3 totals 14 residues. The junction had 2 bases not matched to a gene; V was cut back by 2 bases and J by 5 bases. The CDR3 region has the DNA TGTGCCAGCAGCTTAAACAGGGGGGATCAGCCCCAGCATTTT. The encoded protein is CASSLNRGDQPQHF.

The rearrangement links TRBV30 to TRBJ2-3; 13 bases agree with TRBD2. J was trimmed by 2 bases and V by 1 base; bases with no gene match: 3. The germline CDR1 and CDR2 sequences are GTSNPN and SVGIG (reference sequence). The CDR3 runs to 16 residues. DNA for the CDR3: TGTGCCTGGAGTGGACTAGCGGGGGGAAACACAGATACGCAGTATTTT. Translating it yields CAWSGLAGGNTDTQYF.

The chain is built from TRBV4-2 and TRBJ2-2; 7 bases are a match to TRBD2. V shed 5 bases and J 1 base; nucleotides not matched to a gene: 4. CDR1 and CDR2 from the germline V gene are LGHNA and YNFKEQ. This CDR3 is 15 amino acids long. The CDR3 DNA sequence: TGTGCCAGCAGCTTCGGCGGGGGGAACACCGGGGAGCTGTTTTTT. This translates into CASSFGGGNTGELFF.

The chain carries TRBV7-9 and TRBJ1-1, with D uncertain. The germline V gene has CDR1 SEHNR and CDR2 FQNEAQ (reference sequence). This CDR3 contains 14 residues. V shed 1 base and J shed 4 bases, with 10 bases lying between them. This chain's CDR3 is CASSLGGIGTEAFF. Here the CDR3 DNA reads TGTGCCAGCAGCTTAGGGGGTATCGGCACTGAAGCTTTCTTT.

The rearrangement uses TRBV7-3 and TRBJ1-2; D is possibly TRBD1 (6 bases). CDR1 is SGHTA and CDR2 is FQGTGA in the germline V gene. The V end was cut by 4 bases, the J end by 6 bases, with 12 bases between. CDR3 size: 13 residues. The CDR3 sequence is CASSSTNRDGYTF. CDR3 DNA: TGTGCCAGCAGCTCAACGAACAGGGATGGCTACACCTTC.

The chain couples TRBV5-1 to TRBJ2-7; 9 nucleotides agree with TRBD1. CDR3 length equals 15 residues. Germline trimming cut 3 bases from V and 4 bases from J; bases unmatched to any gene: 8. Per germline, CDR1 SGHRS and CDR2 YFSETQ. The CDR3 DNA is TGCGCCAGCAGCTACAAACAGGGGGCAGTTTACGAGCAGTACTTC. Translating it yields CASSYKQGAVYEQYF.

CDR3 loop: CASSLDGTGKNIQYF. The CDR3 bases are TGTGCCAGCAGCTTGGATGGGACAGGCAAAAACATTCAGTACTTC. The rearrangement uses TRBV5-6 and TRBJ2-4; 8 nucleotides match TRBD1. The CDR3 is made up of 15 amino acids. Germline V CDR1 and CDR2: SGHDT, YYEEEE. V trimming: 0 bases; J trimming: 3 bases; junction bases outside the gene matches: 2.

This chain connects TRBV7-8 to TRBJ2-7; D may match TRBD1 or TRBD2 (6 bases each). CDR1 and CDR2 (germline): SGHVS, FQNEAQ. Between the trimmed V and J ends, which lost 7 bases and 3 bases, there was a span of 16 bases. The CDR3 has 14 amino acids. The CDR3 bases are TGTGCCAGCAAGAGGGGGGACGCCAACTACGAGCAGTACTTC. This gives the protein CASKRGDANYEQYF.

V usage is TRBV11-2 and J usage is TRBJ2-3, with D perhaps assigned TRBD1 or TRBD2 (6 bases each). Trimming removed 6 bases from V and 0 bases from J, with 13 bases in between. Germline CDR1 reads SGHAT; CDR2 reads FQNNGV. This CDR3 region has 15 residues. The CDR3 DNA reads as TGTGCCAGCAGGGGGGCGGGGTCTAGCACAGATACGCAGTATTTT. Translation: CASRGAGSSTDTQYF.

V usage is TRBV28 and J usage is TRBJ1-2; D is ambiguous. V was shortened by 4 bases and J by 7 bases, with 19 bases between the two germline ends. The CDR3 is made up of 15 amino acids. Germline loops: CDR1 MDHEN, CDR2 SYDVKM. CDR3 residues: CASSSAELPKGGYTF. DNA of the CDR3: TGTGCCAGCAGTTCGGCGGAGCTACCTAAGGGTGGCTACACCTTC.

This chain links TRBV5-1 with TRBJ2-2; 7 nucleotides line up with TRBD1. This CDR3 has 17 residues. Per the germline V gene, CDR1 is SGHRS and CDR2 is YFSETQ. J lost 0 bases, V lost 5 bases, and 10 bases had no gene match. The CDR3 loop reads CASSSPIQGPNTGELFF. CDR3 bases: TGCGCCAGCAGTTCGCCTATACAGGGGCCGAACACCGGGGAGCTGTTTTTT.

The chain combines TRBV19 with TRBJ1-4; no reliable D call. Germline CDR1 reads LNHDA; CDR2 reads SQIVND (reference sequence). This CDR3 is built from 11 residues. V lost 8 bases and J 7 bases, leaving 8 bases between the germline ends. The CDR3 nucleotides are TGTGCCAGTTCAAGGAGTGAAAAACTGTTTTTT. Amino acids: CASSRSEKLFF.

V is TRBV4-1 and J is TRBJ2-5, with D unclear. The V end lost 0 bases, the J end lost 0 bases, and 17 bases lay between the germline ends. The CDR3 runs 18 residues. The V gene's germline CDR1 is MGHRA and CDR2 YSYEKL. The CDR3 here is CASSQDRRSQNYQETQYF. CDR3 sequence (DNA): TGCGCCAGCAGCCAAGATCGACGAAGCCAAAACTACCAAGAGACCCAGTACTTC.

The chain has TRBV27 and TRBJ2-2; weak D call: TRBD1 (5 bases). Germline V gene data show CDR1 as MNHEY and CDR2 as SMNVEV (reference sequence). This CDR3 contains 15 residues. V shed 2 bases and J shed 5 bases, with 12 bases lying between them. The CDR3 DNA follows: TGTGCCAGCAGTTTACAGGGTGATTGGACCGGGGAGCTGTTTTTT. Protein sequence: CASSLQGDWTGELFF.

V and J are TRBV2 and TRBJ2-3; D might be TRBD2 (5 bases). CDR1 SNHLY and CDR2 FYNNEI come from the germline V gene. The V end was cut by 7 bases, the J end by 4 bases, with 24 bases between. The CDR3 length is 17 residues. In nucleotides, the CDR3 is TGTGCCAGCACTTCCACGAGCTGGGAGCTGAGGGCAGATACGCAGTATTTT. Its translation is CASTSTSWELRADTQYF. Using reference TRBV2 and TRBJ2-3 for the parts outside the CDR3, the full variable domain is EPEVTQTPSHQVTQMGQEVILRCVPISNHLYFYWYRQILGQKVEFLVSFYNNEISEKSEIFDDQFSVERPDGSNFTLKIRSTKLEDSAMYFCASTSTSWELRADTQYFGPGTRLTVL.

The chain is built from TRBV7-9 and TRBJ2-3, with 7 bases lining up with TRBD1. Germline V CDR1 and CDR2: SEHNR, FQNEAQ (reference sequence). This CDR3 is built from 16 residues. V dropped 3 bases and J dropped 4; count of bases not matched to a gene: 10. The CDR3 region has the DNA TGTGCCAGCAGCTTTTGGTTCGAGGGGGCCTCAGATACGCAGTATTTT. Translation gives CASSFWFEGASDTQYF.

The chain links TRBV6-6 to TRBJ1-2; 7 bases fit TRBD1. The CDR3 extends over 16 amino acids. Trimming cost V 4 bases and J 5 bases; bases outside gene matches: 13. The germline V gene encodes CDR1 MNHNY and CDR2 SVGAGI (reference sequence). CDR3 protein: CASSSRPDRAHYGYTF. The CDR3 DNA reads TGTGCCAGCAGTTCTCGGCCCGACAGGGCGCATTATGGCTACACCTTC.